This TCR beta chain was obtained from a study of shared clonotypes between healthy human individuals. Study-wide findings and caveats: Blood alone was sampled, and tissue repertoires likely differ.

On this clone itself: What it binds is not known.

Clones were read by immunoSEQ multiplex PCR, and TCRdb kept only the in-frame ones, dropping some. The sample lists about a million clones, over 60% occurring once. Sequencing was done on a sample of memory CD4+ T cells sorted from blood. Subset reported: CD45RA-negative fraction. This clonotype was sampled from a man aged 18 to 30 in good health.

The CDR3 sequence: CASSLAGSGTDNEQFF. CDR3 DNA: TGCGCCAGCAGCTTGGCCGGATCCGGGACAGACAATGAGCAGTTCTTC. The chain recombines TRBV5-1 with TRBJ2-1, with TRBD1 identical over 7 bases. V lost 0 bases, J lost 5 bases, and 8 bases stayed unmatched. CDR3 size: 16 residues. CDR1 is SGHRS and CDR2 is YFSETQ in the germline V gene.